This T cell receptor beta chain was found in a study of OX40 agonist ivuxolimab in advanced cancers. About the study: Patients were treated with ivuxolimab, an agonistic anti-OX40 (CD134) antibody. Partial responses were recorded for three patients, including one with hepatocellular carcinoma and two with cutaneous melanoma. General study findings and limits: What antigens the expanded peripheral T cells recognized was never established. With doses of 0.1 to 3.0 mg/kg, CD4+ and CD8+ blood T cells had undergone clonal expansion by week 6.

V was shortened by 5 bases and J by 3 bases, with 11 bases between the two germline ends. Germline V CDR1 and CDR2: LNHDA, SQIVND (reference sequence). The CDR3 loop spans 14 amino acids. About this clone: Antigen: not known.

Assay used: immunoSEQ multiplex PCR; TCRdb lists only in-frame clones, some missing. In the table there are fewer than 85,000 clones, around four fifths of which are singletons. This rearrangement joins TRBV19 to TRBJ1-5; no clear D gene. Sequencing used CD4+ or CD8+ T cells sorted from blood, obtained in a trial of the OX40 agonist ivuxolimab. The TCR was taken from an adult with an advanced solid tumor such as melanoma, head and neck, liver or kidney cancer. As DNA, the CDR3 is TGTGCCAGTAGTCCCATACTAGACAATCAGCCCCAGCATTTT. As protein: CASSPILDNQPQHF.